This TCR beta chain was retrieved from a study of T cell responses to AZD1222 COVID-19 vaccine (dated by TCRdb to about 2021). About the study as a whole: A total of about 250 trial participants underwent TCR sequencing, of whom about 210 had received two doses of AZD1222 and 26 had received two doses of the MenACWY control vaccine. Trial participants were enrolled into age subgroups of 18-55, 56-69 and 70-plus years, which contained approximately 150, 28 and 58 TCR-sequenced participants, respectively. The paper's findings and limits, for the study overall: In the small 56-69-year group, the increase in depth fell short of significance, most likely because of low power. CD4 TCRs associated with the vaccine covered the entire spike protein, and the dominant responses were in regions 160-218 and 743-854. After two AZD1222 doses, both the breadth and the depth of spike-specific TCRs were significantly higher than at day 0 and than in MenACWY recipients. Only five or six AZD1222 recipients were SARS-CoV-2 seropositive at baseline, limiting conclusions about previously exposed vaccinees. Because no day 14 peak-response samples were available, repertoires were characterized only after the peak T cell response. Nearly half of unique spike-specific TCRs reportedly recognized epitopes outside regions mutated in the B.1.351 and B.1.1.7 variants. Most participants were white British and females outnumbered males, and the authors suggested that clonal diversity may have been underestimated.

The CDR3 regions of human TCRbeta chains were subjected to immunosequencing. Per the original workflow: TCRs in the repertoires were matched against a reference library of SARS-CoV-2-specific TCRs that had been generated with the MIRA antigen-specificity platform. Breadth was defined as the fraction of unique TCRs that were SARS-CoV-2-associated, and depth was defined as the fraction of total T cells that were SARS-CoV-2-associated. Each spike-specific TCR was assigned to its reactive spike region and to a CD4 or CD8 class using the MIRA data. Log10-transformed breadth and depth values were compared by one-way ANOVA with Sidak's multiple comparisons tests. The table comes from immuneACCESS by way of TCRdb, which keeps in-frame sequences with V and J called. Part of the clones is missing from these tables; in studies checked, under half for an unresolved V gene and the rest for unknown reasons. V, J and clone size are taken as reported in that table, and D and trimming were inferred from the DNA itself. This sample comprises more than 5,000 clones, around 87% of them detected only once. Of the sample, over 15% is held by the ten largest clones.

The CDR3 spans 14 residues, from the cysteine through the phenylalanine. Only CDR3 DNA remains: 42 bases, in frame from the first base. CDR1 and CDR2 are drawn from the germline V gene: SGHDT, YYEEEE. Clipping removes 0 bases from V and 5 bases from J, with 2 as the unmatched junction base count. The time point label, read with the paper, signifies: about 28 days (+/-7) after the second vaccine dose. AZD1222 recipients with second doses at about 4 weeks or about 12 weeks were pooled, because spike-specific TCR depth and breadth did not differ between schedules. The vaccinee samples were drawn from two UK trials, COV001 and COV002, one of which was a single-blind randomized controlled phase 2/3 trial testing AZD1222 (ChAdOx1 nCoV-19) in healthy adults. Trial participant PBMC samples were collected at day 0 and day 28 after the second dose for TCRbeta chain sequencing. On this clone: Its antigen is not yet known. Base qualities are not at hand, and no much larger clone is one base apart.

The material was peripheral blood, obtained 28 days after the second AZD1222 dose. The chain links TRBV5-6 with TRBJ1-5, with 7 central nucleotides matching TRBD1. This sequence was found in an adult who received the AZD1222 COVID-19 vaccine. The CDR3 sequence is CASSLGQGDQPQHF. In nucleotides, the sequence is TGTGCCAGCAGCTTGGGGCAGGGGGATCAGCCCCAGCATTTT.